This paragraph reports one T cell receptor beta chain. The antigen remains unidentified. This sample is drawn from a study of CD8 T cells in Susac syndrome. Study observations and caveats: Only a relatively small number of individuals were included in the TCR sequencing and HLA analysis.

Random hexamers were used to reverse transcribe the RNA input (about 0.45 to 1 ug). Multiplex PCR with immunoSEQ amplified the TCR beta CDR3 across 54 Vbeta and 13 Jbeta. TCRdb reanalysed the immunoSEQ multiplex PCR reads using MiXCR and keeps one entry per CDR3 protein. This sample carries 250,000 to 350,000 distinct CDR3 sequences, just over 90% of them seen once, and the ten largest clones take roughly 0.064%. The study sequenced TCR beta in blood CD8+ and CD4+ T cells. The origin of this receptor is a human donor with multiple sclerosis. Sequencing was performed on CD4+ T cells from PBMCs.

CDR3 in amino acids: CASSPGTLNGYTF. In nucleotides, the CDR3 is TGCGCCAGCAGCCCGGGGACACTTAATGGCTACACCTTC. This chain uses TRBV5-1 with TRBJ1-2; perhaps TRBD1 as D (6 bases). V lost 4 bases and J 6 bases, leaving 13 bases between the germline ends. This CDR3 spans 13 amino acids. In germline, CDR1 is SGHRS, CDR2 YFSETQ.